This T cell receptor beta chain stems from a study of radiotherapy plus CTLA-4 blockade in lung cancer. Study results and caveats: Together with interferon-beta, which increased in serum after radiation, early dynamic changes in blood T cell clones were reportedly the best predictors of response. Radiotherapy plus ipilimumab was followed by expansion in blood of tumor-derived TCR clones.

The assay was immunoSEQ multiplex PCR, and TCRdb's table has in-frame clones only and misses some. Of some 50,000 clones detected, under 85% appear once; the ten largest clones hold roughly 3.5%. As regards this clone: Its antigen is currently unknown.

V was shortened by 5 bases and J by 4 bases, with 9 bases between the two germline ends. Germline assignment: CDR1 LNHDA and CDR2 SQIVND (reference sequence). The CDR3 length is 13 residues. V gene TRBV19 combines with J gene TRBJ2-1, with a tentative D call TRBD2 (5 bases). This receptor was identified in a human donor with non-small cell lung cancer who had a partial response to radiotherapy plus ipilimumab. Sequencing used peripheral blood, obtained from a patient treated with radiotherapy plus ipilimumab. CDR3 region: CASSPRGYNEQFF. DNA for the CDR3: TGTGCCAGTAGTCCACGGGGATACAATGAGCAGTTCTTC.